This is a list of T cell receptor beta chains from one sample in a study of OX40 agonist ivuxolimab in advanced cancers. Profiled with immunoSEQ multiplex PCR; TCRdb holds only in-frame clones, not every one. This sample yields over 95,000 clones, of which over 75% are seen a single time; around 0.31% belongs to the top ten. The input for sequencing was CD4+ or CD8+ T cells sorted from blood, taken in a trial of the OX40 agonist ivuxolimab. Source of these receptors: an adult with an advanced solid tumor such as melanoma, head and neck, liver or kidney cancer. Each CDR3 is given with its conserved first and last residue. The D gene is left open where the match is weak. For some rows the clone size is stated as once, few or many, or as a class when expanded; others skip it.

>TRBV7-3|TRBJ1-2|.|.
TGTGCCAGCAGCTTCCGGACCGGGGGAGGCTACACCTTC
CASSFRTGGGYTF
>TRBV7-2|TRBJ2-7|TRBD1|.
TGTGCCAGCAGCGTGTCGATCGGGACAGGGAAGAACGAGCAGTACTTC
CASSVSIGTGKNEQYF
>TRBV27|TRBJ2-5|.|.
TGTGCCAGCAGTTTATCGAGTTACGAGACCCAGTACTTC
CASSLSSYETQYF
>TRBV10-2|TRBJ2-1|TRBD2|.
TGCGCCAGCAGTGAGCCGGGGACTAGCGGGAGGGCCTACAATGAGCAGTTCTTC
CASSEPGTSGRAYNEQFF
>TRBV9|TRBJ2-1|TRBD2|.
TGTGCCAGCAGCGTAGTTGGGACTAGCTTTGAGCAGTTCTTC
CASSVVGTSFEQFF
>TRBV13|TRBJ1-4|.|.
TGTGCCAGCAGCTTTGGGACAATGACAACTAATGAAAAACTGTTTTTT
CASSFGTMTTNEKLFF
>TRBV7-9|TRBJ2-6|.|.
TGTGCCAGCAACCTCAGGGGAGTAGCCAACGTCCTGACTTTC
CASNLRGVANVLTF
>TRBV6-1|TRBJ2-7|TRBD1|.
TGTGCCAGCAGTGCCTCCCGACAGGGTCTAAACTACGAGCAGTACTTC
CASSASRQGLNYEQYF
>TRBV9|TRBJ2-3|.|.
TGTGCCAGCAGCGTAGTCGACTTAAGCACAGATACGCAGTATTTT
CASSVVDLSTDTQYF
>TRBV11-2|TRBJ2-1|TRBD2|once
TGTGCCAGCAGCCCAGGACTAGCGGGAGAGAGCTCCTACAATGAGCAGTTCTTC
CASSPGLAGESSYNEQFF
>TRBV2|TRBJ1-2|.|.
TGTGCCAGCACGGGAGCTAACTATGGCTACACCTTC
CASTGANYGYTF
>TRBV4-2|TRBJ1-5|TRBD1|.
TGTGCCAGCAGCCAAGGGTATTCGGGACAGGGGGGTGGAAATCAGCCCCAGCATTTT
CASSQGYSGQGGGNQPQHF
>TRBV28|TRBJ2-2|.|.
TGTGCCAGCAGTTTACAGCCGCCCGGGGAGCTGTTTTTT
CASSLQPPGELFF
>TRBV23-1|TRBJ2-7|.|.
TGCGCCAGCAGTCTCCCCCCCCTCATGAGGGAGGACTCCTACGAGCAGTACTTC
CASSLPPLMREDSYEQYF
>TRBV11-2|TRBJ1-2|TRBD1|.
TGTGCCAGCAGCTTGTCCGGGACAGGGAACTATGGCTACACCTTC
CASSLSGTGNYGYTF
>TRBV28|TRBJ2-2|TRBD1|.
TGTGCCAGTAACAGGGGACACACCGGGGAGCTGTTTTTT
CASNRGHTGELFF
>TRBV18|TRBJ2-4|TRBD2|.
TGTGCCAGCTCACCTAGCGGGAGCTCCCAAAACATTCAGTACTTC
CASSPSGSSQNIQYF
>TRBV7-9|TRBJ2-2|.|.
TGTGCCAGCAGCTTCATGACGGGCCAGGGAACCGGGGAGCTGTTTTTT
CASSFMTGQGTGELFF